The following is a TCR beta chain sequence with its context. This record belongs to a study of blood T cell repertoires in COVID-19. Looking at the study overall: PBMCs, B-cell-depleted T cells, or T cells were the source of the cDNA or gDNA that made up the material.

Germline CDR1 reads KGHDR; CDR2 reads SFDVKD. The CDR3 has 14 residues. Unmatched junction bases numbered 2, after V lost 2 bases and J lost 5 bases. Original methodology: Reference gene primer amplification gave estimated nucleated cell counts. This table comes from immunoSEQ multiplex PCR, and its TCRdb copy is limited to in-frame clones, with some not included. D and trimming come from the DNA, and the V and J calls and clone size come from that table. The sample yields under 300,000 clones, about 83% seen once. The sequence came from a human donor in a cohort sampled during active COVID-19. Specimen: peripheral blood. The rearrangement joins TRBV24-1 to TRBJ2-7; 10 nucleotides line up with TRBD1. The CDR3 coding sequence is TGTGCCACCAGTGATTCCGGACAGGGGGACGAGCAGTACTTC. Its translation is CATSDSGQGDEQYF.